This is a list of T cell receptor beta chains from one sample in a study of post-analysis software for immune sequencing data. TCRdb re-called the PCR reads through MiXCR, storing one row per CDR3 protein. The data hold 800,000 to 950,000 distinct CDR3 sequences, with roughly half observed a single time. The sample consisted of blood. All receptors come from a girl aged 5-17 years with multiple sclerosis. Each CDR3 is given without its conserved first and last residue.

V | CDR3
TRBV7-3 | ASSFWEGLSYEQY
TRBV9 | ASSPPPGNSYEQY
TRBV4-1 | ASSQDRDSQEF
TRBV4-2 | ASSQRAGPYEQY
TRBV29-1 | SGGSDTGELF
TRBV14 | ASSKASGVGEKLF
TRBV7-9 | ASSTPDLGNTEAF
TRBV7-2 | ASSVTGTGFYEQY
TRBV4-1 | VSSQDGAGRYNEQF
TRBV15 | ATSSGDTYEQY
TRBV6-5 | ASSYQGLPGEQF
TRBV12-5 | ASGLTSGGRLLYNEQF
TRBV6-5 | ASSPRLRGYGYT
TRBV5-1 | ASSAASDFLGGYT
TRBV20-1 | SASPARGPDYGHT
TRBV2 | ASSVRQKETQY
TRBV5-1 | ASSSSRDRLPGQETQY
TRBV11-2 | ASSLLSGTNSYEQY
TRBV4-1 | ASSQNMYGYT
TRBV6-1 | ASIEHVAGTGNTEAF
TRBV10-3 | AITGRFTGDTGELF
TRBV6-6 | ASSAGTGGSNEQF
TRBV29-1 | SVLRDLAGTEAF
TRBV9 | ASSGRGANQPQH
TRBV20-1 | RATQGNEQF
TRBV7-6 | ASSQTRDRGEQY
TRBV7-3 | ASSLRGPGRDEQF
TRBV7-9 | ASSFSPGEQY
TRBV7-9 | ASSFVPAGGPDNEQF
TRBV20-1 | SSAVAHSDTQY
TRBV10-3 | AIRPGQGKVGTEAF